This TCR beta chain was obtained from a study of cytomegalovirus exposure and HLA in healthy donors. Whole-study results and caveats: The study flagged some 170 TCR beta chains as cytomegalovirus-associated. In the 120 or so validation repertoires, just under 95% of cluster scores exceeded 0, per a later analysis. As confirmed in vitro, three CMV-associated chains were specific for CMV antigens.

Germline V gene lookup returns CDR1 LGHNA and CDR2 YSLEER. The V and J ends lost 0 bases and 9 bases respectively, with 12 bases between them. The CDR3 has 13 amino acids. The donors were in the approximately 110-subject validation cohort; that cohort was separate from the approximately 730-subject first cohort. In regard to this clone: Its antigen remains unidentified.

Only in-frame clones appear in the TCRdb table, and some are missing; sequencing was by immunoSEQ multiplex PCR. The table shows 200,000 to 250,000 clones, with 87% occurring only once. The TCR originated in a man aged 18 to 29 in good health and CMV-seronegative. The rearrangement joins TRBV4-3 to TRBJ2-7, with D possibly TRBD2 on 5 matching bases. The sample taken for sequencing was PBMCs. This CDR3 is CASSQERVPPQYF. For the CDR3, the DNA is TGCGCCAGCAGCCAAGAGAGGGTACCTCCGCAGTACTTC.